The rows below give T cell receptor beta chains drawn from one sample of a study of control samples from healthy donors and cancer patients. Measured with immunoSEQ multiplex PCR; TCRdb has only the in-frame clones, and not every one. The top ten hold 2.5% of the sample, which has about 120,000 clones, more than 80% seen once. The sequencing input was blood. All receptors come from a middle-aged man in good health. Each CDR3 is given with its conserved first and last residue. Fields, in order: V gene, clone size, J gene, D gene, CDR3 protein, CDR3 DNA. A D gene is named only where the DNA matches it firmly. The size of a clone is reported for some rows only, either as once, few or many, or as a class for expanded clones.

TRBV5-1	.	TRBJ2-1	.	CASSMLRLEGQQFF	TGCGCCAGCAGCATGCTTCGTTTGGAGGGACAGCAGTTCTTC
TRBV12-3/TRBV12-4	.	TRBJ1-3	TRBD1	CASDRGPGNTIYF	TGTGCCAGCGACAGGGGGCCAGGAAACACCATATATTTT
TRBV11-2	.	TRBJ1-2	.	CASSLLHTGQGGYTF	TGTGCCAGCAGCTTACTTCATACAGGGCAAGGGGGCTACACCTTC
TRBV10-3	few	TRBJ1-2	.	CAISGTTAVVYGYTF	TGTGCCATCAGTGGTACCACGGCGGTGGTTTATGGCTACACCTTC
TRBV5-5	.	TRBJ1-5	.	CASTETGVSNQPQHF	TGTGCCAGCACCGAGACCGGGGTTAGCAATCAGCCCCAGCATTTT
TRBV28	.	TRBJ1-2	.	CASRISRGTTDGYTF	TGTGCCAGCAGGATCTCCCGGGGGACCACCGATGGCTACACCTTC
TRBV5-5	.	TRBJ2-5	.	CASSSHLRDGRYF	TGTGCCAGCAGCTCGCACCTCCGGGACGGACGGTACTTC
TRBV6-6	once	TRBJ1-1	.	CASSPGTAAMNTEAFF	TGTGCCAGCAGTCCCGGGACGGCCGCCATGAACACTGAAGCTTTCTTT
TRBV5-1	.	TRBJ2-7	TRBD1	CASSWTGAEQYF	TGCGCCAGCAGCTGGACAGGGGCCGAGCAGTACTTC
TRBV6-5	.	TRBJ2-3	.	CASSPGALSTDTQYF	TGTGCCAGCAGCCCCGGGGCCCTTAGCACAGATACGCAGTATTTT
TRBV3-1/TRBV3-2	once	TRBJ2-3	.	CASSQRRRTDTQYF	TGTGCCAGCAGCCAAAGGAGACGCACAGATACGCAGTATTTT
TRBV6-1	many	TRBJ2-1	.	CASSEGNYEQFF	TGTGCCAGCAGTGAAGGGAACTATGAGCAGTTCTTC
TRBV10-3	.	TRBJ2-3	TRBD2	CAIRSSGGLTDTQYF	TGTGCCATCAGGAGTAGCGGGGGGCTCACAGATACGCAGTATTTT
TRBV13	.	TRBJ2-2	.	CASSPDGSTGELFF	TGTGCCAGCAGCCCAGACGGAAGCACCGGGGAGCTGTTTTTT